This TCR beta chain was documented in a study of technical replicates of blood from a handful of donors. This CDR3 has 13 amino acids. V lost 4 bases and J lost 4, with 7 bases in between. CDR1 and CDR2 from the germline V gene are LNHDA and SQIVND (reference sequence). The data were produced by immunoSEQ multiplex PCR, yet TCRdb's version contains in-frame clones alone and is incomplete. The data hold about 66,000 clones, with approximately 90% observed a single time. The sequence derives from a human donor in good health. Some clones in this sample may be carry-over from other donors' samples. What was sequenced was PBMCs. This chain joins TRBV19 and TRBJ2-2; D ambiguous. In nucleotides, the CDR3 is TGTGCCAGTAGTACGACTGCCACCGGGGAGCTGTTTTTT. Residues: CASSTTATGELFF.